This T cell receptor beta chain originates from a study of OX40 agonist ivuxolimab in advanced cancers. About this clone: Antigen unknown.

The study's findings and limits: Clonal expansion was among the lowest in partial responders at 0.1-3.0 mg/kg, especially CD8+.

Some clones are missing from TCRdb's copy, which holds only in-frame ones; the method was immunoSEQ multiplex PCR. The profile shows 87,000 or so clones, approximately 86% of them singletons. This sequence originates from an adult with an advanced solid tumor such as melanoma, head and neck, liver or kidney cancer. Sequenced material: CD4+ or CD8+ T cells sorted from blood, taken in a trial of the OX40 agonist ivuxolimab.

The CDR3 sequence is CASSQPSDYEQYF. The CDR3 DNA reads TGTGCCAGCAGCCAGCCTTCGGACTACGAGCAGTACTTC. V usage is TRBV7-2 and J usage is TRBJ2-7, with D unresolved. Germline CDR1 SGHTA, CDR2 FQGNSA. Trimming shortened V by 5 bases and J by 3 bases, and 11 bases separated the two germline ends. This CDR3 is built from 13 residues.